Below, 5 T cell receptor beta chains from the same sample are listed, as sequenced in a study of blood T cell repertoires in COVID-19. Assay used: immunoSEQ multiplex PCR; TCRdb lists only in-frame clones, some missing. Among fewer than 250,000 clones listed, roughly 83% were seen once. Sequencing was carried out using peripheral blood. These receptors originate from a woman in her forties or fifties with acute or convalescent COVID-19.

CDR3 nucleotide sequence: TGTGCCAGCAAAATTAGCTCCTATAATTCACCCCTCCACTTT. Its translation is CASKISSYNSPLHF. The chain employs TRBV6-5 and TRBJ1-6; no firm D call. V was trimmed by 7 bases and J by 0 bases, leaving 7 bases between them. CDR3 length: 14 residues. Germline values: CDR1 MNHEY, CDR2 SVGAGI.

This clone was seen a few times. The V call is TRBV9, the J call TRBJ2-1, with 13 bases lining up with TRBD2. Germline V gene data show CDR1 as SGDLS and CDR2 as YYNGEE. The ends lost 4 bases at V and 9 bases at J; junction bases unmatched: 13. The CDR3 extends over 17 amino acids. The CDR3 loop reads CASSPRPGLAGAGEQFF. In nucleotides, the CDR3 is TGTGCCAGCAGCCCCAGACCTGGACTAGCGGGGGCGGGTGAGCAGTTCTTC.

This rearrangement joins TRBV4-1 to TRBJ2-7; 7 bases align to TRBD1. The junction had 6 bases not matched to a gene; V was cut back by 1 base and J by 0 bases. There are 16 residues in the CDR3. Per germline, CDR1 MGHRA and CDR2 YSYEKL. The DNA of the CDR3 is TGCGCCAGCAGCCAAGGGACAGGACTGAGCTCCTACGAGCAGTACTTC. This translates into CASSQGTGLSSYEQYF.

The rearrangement joins TRBV19 to TRBJ2-3; 7 bases match TRBD2. Germline lookup yields CDR1 LNHDA and CDR2 SQIVND (reference sequence). The CDR3 is 16 residues long. V gave up 5 bases and J gave up 2 bases; unmatched junction bases: 10. The CDR3 DNA sequence: TGTGCCAGTAGTTTCTACGGCGGGAGTACCACAGATACGCAGTATTTT. Amino acid sequence: CASSFYGGSTTDTQYF.

This clone was counted once. The chain is built from TRBV7-3 and TRBJ1-6; a possible D gene is TRBD1 (6 bases). Germline CDR1 is SGHTA and CDR2 is FQGTGA. The CDR3 contains 14 residues. Trimming left V 3 bases short and J 5 bases short, with 8 bases between. CDR3 nucleotide sequence: TGTGCCAGCAGCTTGGACAGCAATAATTCACCCCTCCACTTT. It is translated as CASSLDSNNSPLHF.